The 19 T cell receptor beta chains below all came from one sample that was sequenced in a study of Tregs in tolerant kidney transplant recipients. Clones were sequenced by immunoSEQ multiplex PCR, and TCRdb holds only the in-frame ones, with some missing. The sample records fewer than 65,000 clones, approximately 85% being singletons. The sequences come from Tregs from blood, collected before the transplant. The receptor set was obtained from a human donor who received a combined kidney and bone marrow transplant.

The genes are TRBV28 and TRBJ2-4; D unclear. Trimming took 2 bases from V and 8 from J, leaving 16 bases between them. CDR1 MDHEN and CDR2 SYDVKM come from the germline V gene. The CDR3 has 15 residues. In DNA, the CDR3 is TGTGCCAGCAGTTTACTGAGTCCGGGTGGGGACATTCAGTACTTC. Translated, it gives CASSLLSPGGDIQYF.

The rearrangement uses TRBV5-1 and TRBJ2-2, with D unresolved. The CDR3 totals 15 residues. Germline V gene lookup returns CDR1 SGHRS and CDR2 YFSETQ. V dropped 7 bases and J dropped 1 base, with 14 bases sitting between them. The CDR3 DNA follows: TGCGCCAGCGGCCGTAGGGTTGGGAACACCGGGGAGCTGTTTTTT. Encoded protein: CASGRRVGNTGELFF.

The CDR3 here is CASSSGQEEAFF. The CDR3 nucleotides read TGTGCCAGTAGTTCTGGACAAGAAGAAGCTTTCTTT. This sequence joins TRBV19 and TRBJ1-1, with TRBD1 as a possible D gene (5 bases). Germline V gives CDR1 LNHDA, CDR2 SQIVND (reference sequence). The CDR3 loop spans 12 amino acids. Trimming left V 5 bases short and J 8 bases short, with 12 bases between.

J is TRBJ2-5 and V is TRBV18, with TRBD1 matching 10 bases. With V trimmed by 3 bases and J by 4 bases, 11 bases remained unmatched. CDR1 and CDR2 from the germline V gene are KGHSH and LQKENI. There are 17 residues in the CDR3. CDR3 residues: CASSPRDRGQGGETQYF. The CDR3 DNA reads as TGTGCCAGCTCACCCCGGGACAGGGGTCAGGGAGGAGAGACCCAGTACTTC.

This chain joins TRBV19 and TRBJ2-1; D call uncertain. Trimming cost V 4 bases and J 11 bases, with 9 bases left between them. This CDR3 has 11 amino acids. Per germline, CDR1 LNHDA and CDR2 SQIVND (reference sequence). CDR3 loop: CASSTRGKQFF. As DNA, the CDR3 is TGTGCCAGTAGTACGCGCGGTAAGCAGTTCTTC.

V gene TRBV11-2 combines with J gene TRBJ1-3; D uncertain. With 5 bases removed from V and 4 bases from J, the gap between germline ends came to 21 bases. Germline V gene data show CDR1 as SGHAT and CDR2 as FQNNGV. The CDR3 contains 17 residues. CDR3 residues: CASSPRVLTTEGNTIYF. CDR3 DNA: TGTGCCAGCAGCCCTAGAGTGTTGACGACGGAGGGAAACACCATATATTTT.

Only one count was recorded for this clone. The V gene is TRBV4-1, the J gene TRBJ2-6; TRBD2 matches 8 bases. The CDR3 has 20 amino acids. J was trimmed by 2 bases and V by 0 bases; bases with no gene match: 12. CDR1 is MGHRA, CDR2 YSYEKL, per germline. The CDR3 DNA is TGCGCCAGCAGCCAAGATCGTATCCGGGAGGGGGGCACTGGGGCCAACGTCCTGACTTTC. Its translation: CASSQDRIREGGTGANVLTF.

V usage is TRBV2 and J usage is TRBJ1-6; no definite D call. Trimming cost V 3 bases and J 6 bases, with 6 bases left between them. The CDR3 extends over 13 amino acids. Germline assignment: CDR1 SNHLY and CDR2 FYNNEI. CDR3 in DNA: TGTGCCAGCAGTGACACGGGTAATTCACCCCTCCACTTT. The encoded protein is CASSDTGNSPLHF.

This rearrangement joins TRBV4-3 to TRBJ1-2; no firm D call. The CDR3 loop spans 14 amino acids. CDR1 and CDR2 from the germline V gene are LGHNA and YSLEER. Trimming stripped 4 bases from V and 2 bases from J, with 11 bases between. CDR3 in DNA: TGCGCCAGCAGCCCCCAAATCGGCAACTATGGCTACACCTTC. This codes for CASSPQIGNYGYTF.

The V call is TRBV12-5, the J call TRBJ1-4; D gene ambiguous. CDR3 length: 16 residues. The germline V gene has CDR1 LGHNT and CDR2 FRNRAP. With 5 bases removed from V and 6 bases from J, the gap between germline ends came to 19 bases. The CDR3 DNA reads TGTGCTAGTGGTAGGTCAACCGCCTCCCTTTATGAAAAACTGTTTTTT. Translation: CASGRSTASLYEKLFF. The full variable domain, its missing parts supplied by reference TRBV12-5 and TRBJ1-4, is DARVTQTPRHKVTEMGQEVTMRCQPILGHNTVFWYRQTMMQGLELLAYFRNRAPLDDSGMPKDRFSAEMPDATLATLKIQPSEPRDSAVYFCASGRSTASLYEKLFFGSGTQLSVL.

The V call is TRBV9, the J call TRBJ1-2; D perhaps matches TRBD1 (6 bases). Germline V gene sequence: CDR1 SGDLS, CDR2 YYNGEE. Trimming left V 0 bases short and J 0 bases short, with 18 bases between. The CDR3 has 18 amino acids. The CDR3: CASSVAGSGAGPNYGYTF. In DNA form, the CDR3 reads TGTGCCAGCAGCGTAGCGGGGTCAGGGGCAGGACCTAACTATGGCTACACCTTC.

The chain uses TRBV10-3 and TRBJ2-5; TRBD2 aligns across 7 bases. There are 13 residues in the CDR3. Trimming removed 4 bases from V and 1 base from J; junction bases left unmatched: 0. In germline, CDR1 is ENHRY, CDR2 SYGVKD. The CDR3 loop is CAISASGQETQYF. CDR3 DNA: TGTGCCATCAGTGCTAGCGGCCAAGAGACCCAGTACTTC.

The chain combines TRBV7-9 with TRBJ2-1; 11 nucleotides line up with TRBD1. There are 16 residues in the CDR3. Trimming took 5 bases from V and 9 from J; bases not matched to a gene: 12. The germline gives CDR1 SEHNR, CDR2 FQNEAQ (reference sequence). CDR3 amino acids: CASSLPRDRGVGEQFF. CDR3 nucleotide sequence: TGTGCCAGCAGCCTTCCCCGGGACAGGGGGGTTGGTGAGCAGTTCTTC.

The rearrangement links TRBV30 to TRBJ2-7; 7 positions agree with TRBD1. CDR1 is GTSNPN, CDR2 SVGIG, per germline (reference sequence). There are 14 residues in the CDR3. J gave up 4 bases and V 0 bases, and 6 bases lay outside the gene matches. CDR3 DNA: TGTGCCTGGAGTGTAAGGGGCAGGGGGTACGAGCAGTACTTC. It is translated as CAWSVRGRGYEQYF.

The rearrangement joins TRBV9 to TRBJ1-1; 9 bases match TRBD1. V gave up 3 bases and J gave up 5 bases; unmatched junction bases: 14. There are 17 residues in the CDR3. The V gene's germline CDR1 is SGDLS and CDR2 YYNGEE. The CDR3 here is CASSETQGAMGKTEAFF. CDR3 DNA: TGTGCCAGCAGCGAAACACAGGGGGCGATGGGTAAAACTGAAGCTTTCTTT.

The gene calls are TRBV5-1 and TRBJ1-4, with 8 bases identical to TRBD1. V gave up 0 bases and J gave up 8 bases; unmatched junction bases: 3. Germline lookup yields CDR1 SGHRS and CDR2 YFSETQ. The CDR3 consists of 14 residues. CDR3 region: CASSLGTGREKLFF. CDR3 DNA sequence: TGCGCCAGCAGCTTGGGGACAGGGAGGGAAAAACTGTTTTTT.

The chain recombines TRBV7-2 with TRBJ1-2, with D possibly TRBD1 on 5 matching bases. The CDR3 has 12 amino acids. Germline assignment: CDR1 SGHTA and CDR2 FQGNSA. The germline V and J ends were trimmed by 1 base and 8 bases, with 8 bases remaining between them. The CDR3 spells CASSLDRQGYTF. Here the CDR3 DNA reads TGTGCCAGCAGCTTAGACAGACAGGGCTACACCTTC.

The V and J genes are TRBV21-1 and TRBJ1-5; TRBD1 reflects the table's D call only, with no check against the DNA. TRBV21-1 is a listed pseudogene. The CDR3 has 15 amino acids. The CDR3 DNA follows: TGTGCCAGCAGCAGCACAGGTATTCGCAATCAGCCCCAGCATTTT. It is translated as CASSSTGIRNQPQHF.

The chain has TRBV28 and TRBJ2-7; the D is unclear. The germline CDR1 and CDR2 sequences are MDHEN and SYDVKM. The CDR3 runs 14 residues. V dropped 5 bases and J dropped 0 bases, with 11 bases sitting between them. The CDR3 region has the DNA TGTGCCAGCAGTCCACGAACCTCCTCCTACGAGCAGTACTTC. It translates to CASSPRTSSYEQYF.